This TCR beta chain was captured by sequencing in a study of Tregs in tolerant kidney transplant recipients. Study information: Recipients received nonmyeloablative bone marrow transplants from related graft donors, with transient mixed chimerism.

The protocol was immunoSEQ multiplex PCR, while the TCRdb copy is restricted to in-frame clones and leaves out a portion. The sample records about 64,000 clones, roughly 98% being singletons. The input for sequencing was Tregs from blood, taken before the transplant. The sequence was obtained from a human donor who received a combined kidney and bone marrow transplant.

The CDR3 DNA reads as TGTGCCAGCAAAGCGTTGGGGGCTAGCAATCAGCCCCAGCATTTT. Translating gives CASKALGASNQPQHF. This chain uses TRBV2 with TRBJ1-5; D is perhaps TRBD1 (6 bases). The CDR3 totals 15 residues. V dropped 7 bases and J dropped 0 bases, with 13 bases sitting between them. Germline-derived CDR1 and CDR2 are SNHLY and FYNNEI.